The T cell receptor (beta chain) described here comes from a study of blood T cell repertoires in COVID-19. Original handling: How many nucleated cells were present was estimated from reference gene primer amplification. Libraries were prepared by immunoSEQ multiplex PCR; TCRdb keeps only in-frame clonotypes and omits some of them. That table supplies the V and J calls and clone size; D and trimming were determined from the DNA. The data hold roughly 250,000 clones, with approximately 83% observed a single time. From germline, CDR1 is MGHRA and CDR2 YSYEKL. The CDR3 totals 15 residues. After removal of 4 bases from V and 5 bases from J, the junction contained 9 bases not matched to a gene.

The origin of this receptor is a woman of 80 years or more with acute or convalescent COVID-19. The source material was peripheral blood. The V and J genes are TRBV4-1 and TRBJ1-1; 8 nucleotides line up with TRBD1. The CDR3 is CASSLLQGGVTEAFF. The CDR3 region has the DNA TGCGCCAGCAGCCTCCTACAGGGGGGGGTTACTGAAGCTTTCTTT.